These 7 T cell receptor beta chains share one sample of origin, sequenced in a study of T cells in Graves' hyperthyroidism and ophthalmopathy (dated by TCRdb to between 2019 and 2020). Libraries were built with multiplex PCR. Reads for this sample came from an Illumina HiSeq 2000. Amplification of TCR beta CDR3 regions was carried out from RNA transcripts. For the first round of RT-PCR on the TCR CDR3, the HTBI primer set was used together with the Qiagen OneStep RT-PCR kit. The public reads were run again by TCRdb, first through fastp at Q25 and then through MiXCR, and only productive beta chains were kept. Rows matching on CDR3 protein sequence are summarized as one entry with the most common DNA and genes. The sample table holds 300,000 to 400,000 distinct CDR3 sequences, of which roughly 23% were seen once. Around 48% of the sample is in the top ten clones. The sequencing input was blood. The receptors shown here come from a woman aged 45-65 years with Graves' hyperthyroidism.

In the case of this clonotype: The conserved closing phenylalanine or tryptophan is absent in this CDR3, likely reflecting a read error. The J gene is TRBJ2-3, the V gene TRBV6-1; possibly TRBD2 for D (6 bases). CDR1 is MNHNS and CDR2 is SASEGT in the germline V gene. V was cut by 6 bases and J by 2 bases, with 12 bases left in between. The CDR3 is 14 residues long. The CDR3 nucleotides read TGTGCCAGCAGCACGGGACTCACCACAGATACGCAGTATTCT. Its protein is CASSTGLTTDTQYS.

This clonotype was counted at least ten times. This CDR3 reads CAWSVRGGSNQPQHF. DNA of the CDR3: TGTGCCTGGAGTGTACGTGGGGGGAGCAATCAGCCCCAGCATTTT. This chain connects TRBV30 to TRBJ1-5, with D perhaps matching TRBD1 (5 bases). In germline, CDR1 is GTSNPN, CDR2 SVGIG (reference sequence). The CDR3 runs 15 residues. The V gene lost 0 bases and the J gene lost 1 base, with 10 bases spanning the gap. Full variable domain (remainder filled in from reference TRBV30 and TRBJ1-5): SQTIHQWPATLVQPVGSPLSLECTVEGTSNPNLYWYRQAAGRGLQLLFYSVGIGQISSEVPQNLSASRPQDRQFILSSKKLLLSDSGFYLCAWSVRGGSNQPQHFGDGTRLSIL.

The chain combines TRBV2 with TRBJ2-2; 7 positions agree with TRBD1. This CDR3 has 17 amino acids. The germline V gene encodes CDR1 SNHLY and CDR2 FYNNEI. V shed 4 bases, J shed 3 bases, and the junction held 11 bases outside the gene matches. Here the CDR3 DNA reads TGTGCCAGCAGTGGAAATAGTAGGGGGCGATACACCGGGGAGCTGTTTTTT. Residues: CASSGNSRGRYTGELFF.

This clonotype came up a few times. The rearrangement links TRBV20-1 to TRBJ1-5, with 7 bases aligning to TRBD1. CDR3 size: 15 residues. Germline V gene sequence: CDR1 DFQATT, CDR2 SNEGSKA (reference sequence). Losses at the gene ends were 6 bases for V and 3 bases for J; bases not matched to a gene: 11. The CDR3 is CSALELGQVNQPQHF. The CDR3 nucleotides are TGCAGTGCCCTAGAGCTCGGACAGGTCAATCAGCCCCAGCATTTT.

The chain combines TRBV4-1 with TRBJ2-1, with D possibly TRBD2 on 5 matching bases. The CDR3 covers 15 residues. Per germline, CDR1 MGHRA and CDR2 YSYEKL. V was shortened by 2 bases and J by 0 bases, with 8 bases between the two germline ends. The CDR3 sequence: CASSQQDSSYNEQFF. As DNA, the CDR3 is TGCGCCAGCAGCCAACAGGACTCCTCCTACAATGAGCAGTTCTTC.

V is TRBV7-9 and J is TRBJ2-7; D gene ambiguous. V lost 0 bases, J lost 1 base, and 10 bases lay in between. This CDR3 is 15 amino acids long. Germline V CDR1 and CDR2: SEHNR, FQNEAQ (reference sequence). CDR3 nucleotides: TGTGCCAGCAGCTTAGCGCTCTACTGGTCCTACGAGCAGTACTTC. Protein sequence: CASSLALYWSYEQYF.

Ten or more counts support this clonotype. V gene TRBV5-6 combines with J gene TRBJ2-7, with 7 bases aligning to TRBD1. Germline CDR1 reads SGHDT; CDR2 reads YYEEEE. The V gene end was trimmed by 4 bases and the J gene end by 7 bases; junction bases not matched to a gene: 5. The CDR3 length is 12 residues. The CDR3 coding sequence is TGTGCCAGCAGCACGACAGGGCCTGAGCAGTACTTC. Translated, it gives CASSTTGPEQYF.